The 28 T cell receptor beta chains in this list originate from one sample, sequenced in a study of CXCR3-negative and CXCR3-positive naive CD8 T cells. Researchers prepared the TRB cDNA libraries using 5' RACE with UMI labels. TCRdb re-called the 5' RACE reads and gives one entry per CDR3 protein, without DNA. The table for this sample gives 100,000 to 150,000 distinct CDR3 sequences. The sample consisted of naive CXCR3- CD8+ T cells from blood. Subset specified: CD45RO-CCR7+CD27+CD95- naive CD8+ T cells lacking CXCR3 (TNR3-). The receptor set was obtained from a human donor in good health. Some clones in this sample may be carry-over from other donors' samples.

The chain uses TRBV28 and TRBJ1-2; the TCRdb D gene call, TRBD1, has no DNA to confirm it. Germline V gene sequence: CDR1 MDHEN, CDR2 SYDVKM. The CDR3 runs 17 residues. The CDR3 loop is CASSSSVDRGLGYGYTF.

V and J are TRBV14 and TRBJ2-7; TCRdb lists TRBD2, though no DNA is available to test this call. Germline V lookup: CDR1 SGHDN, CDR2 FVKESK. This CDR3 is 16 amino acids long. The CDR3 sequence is CASSLLPGISSYEQYF.

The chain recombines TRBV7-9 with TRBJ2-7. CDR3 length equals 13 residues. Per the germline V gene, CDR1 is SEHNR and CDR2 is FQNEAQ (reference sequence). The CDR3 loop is CASSELNRYEQYF.

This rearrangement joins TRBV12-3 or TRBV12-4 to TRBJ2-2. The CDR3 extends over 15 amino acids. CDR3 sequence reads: CASSLSPINTGELFF.

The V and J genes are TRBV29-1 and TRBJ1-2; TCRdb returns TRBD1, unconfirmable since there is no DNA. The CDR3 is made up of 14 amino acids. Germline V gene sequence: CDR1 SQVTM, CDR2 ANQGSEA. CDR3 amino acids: CSVEVGGTGFGYTF.

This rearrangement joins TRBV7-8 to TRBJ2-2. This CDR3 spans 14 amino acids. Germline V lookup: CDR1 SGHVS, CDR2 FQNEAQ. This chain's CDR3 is CASSSDRKTGELFF.

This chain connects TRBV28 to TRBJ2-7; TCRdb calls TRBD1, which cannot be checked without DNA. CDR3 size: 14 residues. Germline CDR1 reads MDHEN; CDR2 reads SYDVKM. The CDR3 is CASVNPGQLYEQYF.

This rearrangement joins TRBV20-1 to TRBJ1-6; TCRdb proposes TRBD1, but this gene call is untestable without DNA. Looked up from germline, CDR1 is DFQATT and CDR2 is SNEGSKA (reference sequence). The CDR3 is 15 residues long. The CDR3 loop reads CSARERGTGSSPLHF.

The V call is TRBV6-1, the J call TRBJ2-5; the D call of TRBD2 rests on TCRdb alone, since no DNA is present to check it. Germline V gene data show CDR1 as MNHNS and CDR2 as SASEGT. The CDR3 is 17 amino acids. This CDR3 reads CASSEPEAEPPEETQYF.

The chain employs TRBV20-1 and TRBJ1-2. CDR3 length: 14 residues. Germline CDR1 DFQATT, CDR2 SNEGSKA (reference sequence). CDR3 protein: CSARGVEGIRGYTF.

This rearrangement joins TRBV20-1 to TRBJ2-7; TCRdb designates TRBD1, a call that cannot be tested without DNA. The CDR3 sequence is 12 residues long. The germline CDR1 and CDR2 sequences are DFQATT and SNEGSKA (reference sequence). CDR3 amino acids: CSAVETGNEQYF.

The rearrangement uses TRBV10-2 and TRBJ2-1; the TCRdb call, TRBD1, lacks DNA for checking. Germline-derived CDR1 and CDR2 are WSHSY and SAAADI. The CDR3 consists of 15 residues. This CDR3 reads CASSLGVGSYNEQFF.

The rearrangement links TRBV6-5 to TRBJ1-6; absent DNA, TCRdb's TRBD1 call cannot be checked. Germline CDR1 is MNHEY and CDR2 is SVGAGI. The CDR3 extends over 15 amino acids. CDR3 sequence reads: CASSPVGIYNSPLHF.

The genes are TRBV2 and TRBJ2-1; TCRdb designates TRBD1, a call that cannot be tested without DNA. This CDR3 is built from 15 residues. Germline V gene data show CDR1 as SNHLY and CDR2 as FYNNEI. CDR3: CASSRRFVGDNEQFF.

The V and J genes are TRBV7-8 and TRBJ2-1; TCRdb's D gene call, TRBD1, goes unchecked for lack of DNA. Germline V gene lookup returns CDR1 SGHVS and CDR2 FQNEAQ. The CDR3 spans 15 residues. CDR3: CASSFTGGRNNEQFF.

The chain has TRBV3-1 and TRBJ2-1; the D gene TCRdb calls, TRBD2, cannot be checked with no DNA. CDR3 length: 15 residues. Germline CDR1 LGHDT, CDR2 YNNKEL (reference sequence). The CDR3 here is CASSQEPSGGDEQFF.

CDR3 residues: CSASPPGRRLDTEAFF. The rearrangement joins TRBV20-1 to TRBJ1-1; as DNA is missing, the TRBD1 call by TCRdb cannot be tested. Germline assignment: CDR1 DFQATT and CDR2 SNEGSKA (reference sequence). The length of the CDR3 is 16 residues.

The CDR3 sequence: CASSQVAGTTDTQYF. The chain links TRBV4-1 to TRBJ2-3; TCRdb indicates TRBD2, and absent DNA this call remains unverified. From germline, CDR1 is MGHRA and CDR2 YSYEKL. CDR3 length: 15 residues.

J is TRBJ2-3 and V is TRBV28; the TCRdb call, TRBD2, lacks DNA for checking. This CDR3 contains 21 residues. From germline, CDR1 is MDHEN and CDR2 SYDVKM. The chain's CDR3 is CASSYPGTSGGSQSSTDTQYF.

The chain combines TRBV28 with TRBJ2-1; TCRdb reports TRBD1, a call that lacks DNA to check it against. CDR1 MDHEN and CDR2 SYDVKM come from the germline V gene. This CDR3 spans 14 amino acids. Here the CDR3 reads CASSLYGTGNEQFF.

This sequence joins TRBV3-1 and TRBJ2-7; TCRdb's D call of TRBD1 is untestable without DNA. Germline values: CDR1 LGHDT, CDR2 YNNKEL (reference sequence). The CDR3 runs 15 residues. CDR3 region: CASSQATGGVDEQYF.

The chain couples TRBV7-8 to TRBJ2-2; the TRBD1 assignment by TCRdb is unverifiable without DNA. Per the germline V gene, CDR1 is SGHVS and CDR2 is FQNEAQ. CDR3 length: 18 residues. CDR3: CASSPLGSDNTNTGELFF. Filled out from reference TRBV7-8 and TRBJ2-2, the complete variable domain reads GAGVSQSPRYKVAKRGQDVALRCDPISGHVSLFWYQQALGQGPEFLTYFQNEAQLDKSGLPSDRFFAERPEGSVSTLKIQRTQQEDSAVYLCASSPLGSDNTNTGELFFGEGSRLTVL.

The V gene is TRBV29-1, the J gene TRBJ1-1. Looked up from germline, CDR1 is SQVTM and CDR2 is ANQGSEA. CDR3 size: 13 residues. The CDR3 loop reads CSVGDSGNTEAFF.

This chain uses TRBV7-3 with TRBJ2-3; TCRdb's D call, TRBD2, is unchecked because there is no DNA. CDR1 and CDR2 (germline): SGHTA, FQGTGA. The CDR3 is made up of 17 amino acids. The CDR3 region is CASSLTDPALAIDTQYF. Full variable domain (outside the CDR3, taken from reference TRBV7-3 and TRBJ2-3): GAGVSQTPSNKVTEKGKYVELRCDPISGHTALYWYRQSLGQGPEFLIYFQGTGAADDSGLPNDRFFAVRPEGSVSTLKIQRTERGDSAVYLCASSLTDPALAIDTQYFGPGTRLTVL.

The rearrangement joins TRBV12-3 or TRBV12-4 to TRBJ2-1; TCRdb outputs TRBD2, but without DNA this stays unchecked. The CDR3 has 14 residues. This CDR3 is CASSQGGLAGEQFF.

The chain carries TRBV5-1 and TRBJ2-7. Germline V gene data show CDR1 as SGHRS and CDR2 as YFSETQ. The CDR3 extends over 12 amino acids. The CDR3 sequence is CASSFLSDEQYF.

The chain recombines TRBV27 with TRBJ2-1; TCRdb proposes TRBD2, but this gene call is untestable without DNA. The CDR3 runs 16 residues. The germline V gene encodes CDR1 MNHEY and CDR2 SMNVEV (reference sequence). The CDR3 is CASSPLSGSEPNEQFF.

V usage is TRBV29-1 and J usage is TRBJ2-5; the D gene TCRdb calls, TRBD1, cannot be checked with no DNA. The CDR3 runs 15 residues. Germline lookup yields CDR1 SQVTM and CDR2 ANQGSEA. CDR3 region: CSVVMPHDRQETQYF. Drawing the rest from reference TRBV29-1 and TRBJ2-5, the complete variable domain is SAVISQKPSRDICQRGTSLTIQCQVDSQVTMMFWYRQQPGQSLTLIATANQGSEATYESGFVIDKFPISRPNLTFSTLTVSNMSPEDSSIYLCSVVMPHDRQETQYFGPGTRLLVL.